The source of this TCR beta chain is a study of multiple sclerosis patients with progressive multifocal leukoencephalopathy. As to this clone: The antigen is undetermined.

Whole-study findings and limits: Most PML patients had lower entropy, suggesting less diverse TRB repertoires.

Time point meaning: before natalizumab initiation. The table came from immunoSEQ multiplex PCR; TCRdb's copy has only in-frame clones and leaves some out. The sample gives approximately 27,000 clones, 70% to 90% of which show up once; approximately 1% is in the top ten. Sequencing was performed on PBMCs. The sequence was obtained from a human donor with multiple sclerosis.

The CDR3 DNA reads as TGTGCCAGCAGCGACTTGGACAGGGACGACTATGGCTACACCTTC. Protein sequence: CASSDLDRDDYGYTF. This rearrangement joins TRBV5-6 to TRBJ1-2, with TRBD1 identical over 8 bases. Germline values: CDR1 SGHDT, CDR2 YYEEEE. V shed 4 bases and J 3 bases; nucleotides not matched to a gene: 8. The CDR3 has 15 amino acids.